This T cell receptor (beta chain) was captured in a study of T cell repertoires in cytomegalovirus infection (dated by TCRdb to about 2019). Study-level background: The HLA type of each donor mattered for the analysis, because public TCR beta signatures pointed to carriage of CMV infection along with the matching HLA type. Beyond this particular receptor, the publication reports: The ex vivo response was dominated by HLA-C-restricted CMV-specific TCR beta clonotypes, which also provided the single most frequent clonotype in two of eight donors. Carriers of CMV infection plus the relevant HLA type were discriminated by the cumulative frequency of public TCR beta family members in the study cohort and in an independent roughly 320-donor cohort.

This clonotype was found a few times. Its antigen has not been determined. Per-base qualities were not stored, and no clone one base away is much larger. For sequencing, an Illumina HiSeq 1500 was employed. TCRdb took the public reads, trimmed them with fastp at Q25, ran MiXCR for clone calling and kept in-frame beta chains. All rows with the same CDR3 protein become a single entry with the most common DNA and genes. This sample lists 400,000 or so distinct CDR3 sequences; approximately 32% were detected once. The ten top clones hold approximately 15% of the sample. The sequence was collected from a human donor in good health (CMV status not recorded). Some clones in this sample may be carry-over from other donors' samples. The sequencing sample was made of PBMCs.

The sequenced DNA: TGTGCCAGCAGTTATGGCGGGGACCAAGAGACCCAGTACTTC. Its translation is CASSYGGDQETQYF. The chain employs TRBV6-5 and TRBJ2-5; the best D guess is TRBD2, with 6 bases matching. Reading from cysteine to phenylalanine, the CDR3 counts 14 amino acids. The DNA shown is the 42-base CDR3, in frame from base 1. The germline V gene specifies MNHEY as CDR1 and SVGAGI as CDR2. V and J lose 3 bases and 0 bases, and a span of 8 bases separates them.